The 25 T cell receptor beta chains in this list originate from one sample, sequenced in a study of human T cells and chemical hapten exposure. Indicated time point: pre-sensitization, week 0. Stated treatment: therapeutic diphenylcyclopropenone sensitization with weekly scalp DPC. TCRdb reanalysed the RACE reads using MiXCR and keeps one entry per CDR3 protein. The sample records approximately 260,000 distinct CDR3 sequences, more than 6.5% being singletons. Here the sequenced sample was whole blood, taken in connection with sensitization to the hapten diphenylcyclopropenone (DPC). The receptors originated from a middle-aged woman with alopecia areata. Some clones in this sample may be carry-over from other donors' samples.

A remark on this clonotype: Germline and junction disagree at one end, which may indicate a read error. The V and J genes are TRBV5-1 and TRBJ2-1, with D maybe TRBD2 (6 bases). Germline V gene sequence: CDR1 SGHRS, CDR2 YFSETQ. The CDR3 totals 12 residues. The CDR3 is CASGLDGGEQFF. In nucleotides, the CDR3 is TGCGCCAGCGGCTTGGATGGGGGGGAGCAGTTCTTC.

This clonotype has a count of ten or more. This chain links TRBV7-8 with TRBJ2-3; D is possibly TRBD2 (6 bases). Germline CDR1 and CDR2: SGHVS and FQNEAQ. Trimming took 3 bases from V and 5 from J, leaving 9 bases between them. This CDR3 is 13 amino acids long. CDR3 nucleotide sequence: TGTGCCAGCAGCTTTAGGGGAGGAGATACGCAGTATTTT. Translation: CASSFRGGDTQYF.

Regarding this clonotype: Compared with germline, one end of the junction differs, possibly owing to a read error. The genes are TRBV7-7 and TRBJ2-1; D is ambiguous. The V gene's germline CDR1 is SSHAT and CDR2 FNYEAQ (reference sequence). The CDR3 loop spans 13 amino acids. The DNA of the CDR3 is TGTGCTAGCAGCTTAGACGCCTACAATGAGCAGTTCTTC. Amino acid sequence: CASSLDAYNEQFF.

This clonotype has at least ten counts. The gene calls are TRBV6-6 and TRBJ2-5; the match to TRBD1 covers 7 bases. The J segment lost 6 bases and the V segment lost 5 bases, leaving 6 bases of the junction unmatched. CDR3 length: 13 amino acids. Germline loops: CDR1 MNHNY, CDR2 SVGAGI (reference sequence). The CDR3 DNA sequence: TGTGCCAGCAGTCCCGACAGGGAAAAGACCCAGTACTTC. It translates to CASSPDREKTQYF.

The chain combines TRBV5-6 with TRBJ2-3; D unclear. CDR3 size: 15 residues. Looked up from germline, CDR1 is SGHDT and CDR2 is YYEEEE. V was shortened by 0 bases and J by 0 bases, with 8 bases between the two germline ends. The CDR3 nucleotides read TGTGCCAGCAGCTTGGTGCACCATAGCACAGATACGCAGTATTTT. Translation gives CASSLVHHSTDTQYF.

Concerning this clonotype: Compared with germline, one end of the junction differs, possibly owing to a read error. J is TRBJ2-1 and V is TRBV6-5, with 7 bases lining up with TRBD2. The CDR3 length is 16 residues. Germline CDR1 and CDR2: MNHEY and SVGAGI. CDR3 in amino acids: CASSYSGTGGYNEQFF. Here the CDR3 DNA reads TGTGCCAGCAGCTACTCTGGAACGGGAGGCTACAATGAGCAGTTCTTC.

This clonotype occurred a few times. The V and J genes are TRBV6-2 or TRBV6-3 and TRBJ2-7; 7 bases are a match to TRBD1. Looked up from germline, CDR1 is MNHEY and CDR2 is SVGEGT. The CDR3 extends over 15 amino acids. V gave up 6 bases and J gave up 3 bases; unmatched junction bases: 11. Written as DNA, the CDR3 is TGTGCCAGCAGCCGGCCGACAGGGACGGTCTACGAGCAGTACTTC. It yields the protein CASSRPTGTVYEQYF.

This clonotype appeared a few times. V usage is TRBV6-2 or TRBV6-3 and J usage is TRBJ2-3; 9 nucleotides agree with TRBD2. There are 15 residues in the CDR3. The germline gives CDR1 MNHEY, CDR2 SVGEGT. V lost 7 bases and J lost 11; bases outside the gene matches: 16. This chain's CDR3 is CASNPAGGPEYRQYF. CDR3 coding DNA: TGTGCCAGCAACCCGGCGGGAGGGCCCGAGTATAGGCAGTATTTT.

This clonotype was observed a handful of times. The chain combines TRBV6-2 or TRBV6-3 with TRBJ1-6, with 7 bases aligning to TRBD1. Germline CDR1 reads MNHEY; CDR2 reads SVGEGT. There are 14 residues in the CDR3. J lost 10 bases, V lost 4 bases, and 7 bases had no gene match. DNA of the CDR3: TGTGCCAGCAGTTTCGGGACAGATGTGTCACCCCTCCACTTT. Translation gives CASSFGTDVSPLHF.

The chain employs TRBV15 and TRBJ2-7, with D unclear. CDR1 is LNHNV and CDR2 is YYDKDF in the germline V gene (reference sequence). Deletions cut 5 bases from V and 0 bases from J, with 8 bases between. This CDR3 is built from 13 residues. Here the CDR3 DNA reads TGTGCCACCAGCCATCCCCCCTCCTACGAGCAGTACTTC. Translated, it gives CATSHPPSYEQYF.

The chain links TRBV20-1 to TRBJ1-2, with D hard to call. Germline V gene data show CDR1 as DFQATT and CDR2 as SNEGSKA (reference sequence). Trimming shortened V by 5 bases and J by 0 bases, and 10 bases separated the two germline ends. This CDR3 spans 13 amino acids. The CDR3 here is CSAGTSSNYGYTF. In DNA form, the CDR3 reads TGCAGTGCTGGCACGAGTTCTAACTATGGCTACACCTTC.

Ten or more counts support this clonotype. The CDR3: CASSVGETQYF. DNA of the CDR3: TGTGCCAGCAGCGTCGGGGAGACCCAGTACTTC. The chain has TRBV12-3 or TRBV12-4 and TRBJ2-5; D is uncertain. The CDR3 covers 11 residues. Trimming stripped 6 bases from V and 5 bases from J, with 7 bases between.

This sequence joins TRBV7-2 and TRBJ2-7, with 8 bases matching TRBD1. Trimming took 0 bases from V and 6 from J; bases not matched to a gene: 4. The CDR3 runs to 14 residues. The germline CDR1 and CDR2 sequences are SGHTA and FQGNSA. The chain's CDR3 is CASSLAGQGGEQYF. The CDR3 bases are TGTGCCAGCAGCTTAGCTGGACAGGGAGGCGAGCAGTACTTC.

The sample holds a few counts of this clonotype. V usage is TRBV9 and J usage is TRBJ2-1; the match to TRBD2 covers 7 bases. The germline CDR1 and CDR2 sequences are SGDLS and YYNGEE. Trimming took 0 bases from V and 4 from J; bases not matched to a gene: 13. The CDR3 extends over 18 amino acids. The CDR3 region has the DNA TGTGCCAGCAGCGTAGCTACGGCTAGCGGAGATTTTTACAATGAGCAGTTCTTC. Protein: CASSVATASGDFYNEQFF.

This clonotype was counted a few times. The genes are TRBV5-6 and TRBJ1-2; D is ambiguous. The CDR3 loop spans 13 amino acids. With 0 bases removed from V and 4 bases from J, the gap between germline ends came to 7 bases. The V gene's germline CDR1 is SGHDT and CDR2 YYEEEE. DNA of the CDR3: TGTGCCAGCAGCTTGGGTTCTGTCTATGGCTACACCTTC. Translation: CASSLGSVYGYTF.

The sample holds a few counts of this clonotype. The J gene is TRBJ2-6, the V gene TRBV7-9; 7 bases are a match to TRBD1. Germline V gene data show CDR1 as SEHNR and CDR2 as FQNEAQ (reference sequence). The ends lost 1 base at V and 0 bases at J; junction bases unmatched: 6. This CDR3 has 18 amino acids. Written as DNA, the CDR3 is TGTGCCAGCAGCTTAGGAGGGGGCAGGCTCTCTGGGGCCAACGTCCTGACTTTC. Its translation: CASSLGGGRLSGANVLTF.

CDR3 sequence: CASSLYFGDSEYEQYF. The CDR3 DNA follows: TGTGCCAGCAGTTTATATTTCGGGGACAGCGAGTACGAGCAGTACTTC. The gene calls are TRBV28 and TRBJ2-7; 7 bases align to TRBD1. Germline CDR1 MDHEN, CDR2 SYDVKM. With V trimmed by 1 base and J by 4 bases, 10 bases remained unmatched. CDR3 size: 16 residues.

The chain joins TRBV25-1 to TRBJ2-7; TRBD2 matches 7 bases. The CDR3 has 16 residues. The germline V gene has CDR1 MGHDK and CDR2 SYGVNS. Losses at the gene ends were 5 bases for V and 0 bases for J; bases not matched to a gene: 10. CDR3 loop: CASSIGTGTISYEQYF. CDR3 DNA: TGTGCCAGCAGTATAGGGACCGGGACTATCTCCTACGAGCAGTACTTC.

The V and J genes are TRBV15 and TRBJ2-7; D gene uncertain. Between the trimmed V and J ends, which lost 0 bases and 4 bases, there was a span of 7 bases. CDR1 is LNHNV and CDR2 is YYDKDF in the germline V gene (reference sequence). This CDR3 comprises 13 residues. The chain's CDR3 is CATSRDRVYEQYF. For the CDR3, the DNA is TGTGCCACCAGCAGAGATAGGGTTTACGAGCAGTACTTC.

The V and J genes are TRBV14 and TRBJ1-1, with 11 bases fitting TRBD1. The CDR3 has 14 amino acids. V was clipped by 4 bases and J by 7 bases; unmatched bases: 5. Germline CDR1 SGHDN, CDR2 FVKESK. The CDR3 region is CASSRRTGGGEAFF. DNA for the CDR3: TGTGCCAGCAGCCGAAGGACAGGGGGCGGTGAAGCTTTCTTT.

This clonotype has more than one count but fewer than ten. The chain recombines TRBV4-2 with TRBJ2-1; TRBD2 matches at 8 bases. CDR3 length: 17 amino acids. Germline V CDR1 and CDR2: LGHNA, YNFKEQ. The V and J ends lost 1 base and 8 bases, in that order; junction bases with no gene match: 13. The CDR3 spells CASSQGFGTSISYEQFF. CDR3 nucleotides: TGTGCCAGCAGCCAAGGTTTCGGGACTAGTATCAGCTATGAGCAGTTCTTC.

This clonotype was detected a few times. The V and J genes are TRBV7-9 and TRBJ1-1; possible D gene TRBD1, 6 bases. Germline CDR1 and CDR2: SEHNR and FQNEAQ (reference sequence). CDR3 length: 15 residues. The V and J ends lost 4 bases and 4 bases respectively, with 16 bases between them. CDR3 bases: TGTGCCAGCAGCTCCCAAGGGGGGTCAAGCACTGAAGCTTTCTTT. It translates to CASSSQGGSSTEAFF.

This clonotype came up many times. The CDR3 spells CASSFQGSTDTQYF. CDR3 DNA: TGTGCCAGCAGTTTCCAGGGAAGCACAGATACGCAGTATTTT. The rearrangement links TRBV28 to TRBJ2-3, with a tentative D call TRBD1 (5 bases). The CDR3 runs to 14 residues. Germline lookup yields CDR1 MDHEN and CDR2 SYDVKM. Trimming took off 3 bases at V and 0 bases at J, with 7 bases between the two ends.

This sequence joins TRBV5-6 and TRBJ1-4, with TRBD1 matching over 7 bases. V was clipped by 4 bases and J by 6 bases; unmatched bases: 6. Looked up from germline, CDR1 is SGHDT and CDR2 is YYEEEE. The CDR3 length is 14 residues. CDR3 loop: CASSPGGEDEKLFF. DNA of the CDR3: TGTGCCAGCAGCCCAGGGGGAGAGGATGAAAAACTGTTTTTT. Filled out from reference TRBV5-6 and TRBJ1-4, the complete variable domain reads DAGVTQSPTHLIKTRGQQVTLRCSPKSGHDTVSWYQQALGQGPQFIFQYYEEEERQRGNFPDRFSGHQFPNYSSELNVNALLLGDSALYLCASSPGGEDEKLFFGSGTQLSVL.

This chain links TRBV3-1 with TRBJ2-7; D gene uncertain. Germline lookup yields CDR1 LGHDT and CDR2 YNNKEL (reference sequence). The CDR3 has 11 amino acids. V was shortened by 6 bases and J by 4 bases, with 7 bases between the two germline ends. The CDR3 reads CASSQSYEQYF. The DNA of the CDR3 is TGTGCCAGCAGTCAGAGTTACGAGCAGTACTTC.